These 4 T cell receptor beta chains came from one sample sequenced in a study of blood T cell repertoires in COVID-19. Clones were read by immunoSEQ multiplex PCR, and TCRdb kept only the in-frame ones, dropping some. The table has 150,000 or so clones, 75% to 85% seen once; the top ten hold over 10%. Specimen: peripheral blood. The origin of the receptors is a man aged 55 to 69 with active or convalescent COVID-19.

The J gene is TRBJ2-1, the V gene TRBV4-2; the D is unclear. CDR1 is LGHNA and CDR2 is YNFKEQ in the germline V gene. The CDR3 has 19 residues. V shed 0 bases and J shed 0 bases, with 18 bases lying between them. CDR3 nucleotide sequence: TGTGCCAGCAGCCAAGATCGGTCCGCGCGACTCGGCTCCTACAATGAGCAGTTCTTC. Protein: CASSQDRSARLGSYNEQFF.

The J gene is TRBJ2-3, the V gene TRBV28, with TRBD2 as a possible D gene (6 bases). The V end was cut by 7 bases, the J end by 5 bases, with 13 bases between. The CDR3 extends over 13 amino acids. Germline values: CDR1 MDHEN, CDR2 SYDVKM. The CDR3 reads CASTGLTLDTQYF. CDR3 nucleotides: TGTGCCAGCACGGGACTGACGCTAGATACGCAGTATTTT.

The V gene is TRBV12-3 or TRBV12-4, the J gene TRBJ2-1; TRBD2 aligns across 9 bases. CDR3 size: 13 residues. V lost 11 bases to trimming and J lost 5 bases; unmatched junction nucleotides: 7. The CDR3 nucleotides read TGTGCCGGGGGGGTAGCGGGAGACAATGAGCAGTTCTTC. Translating gives CAGGVAGDNEQFF.

The J gene is TRBJ2-1, the V gene TRBV15; perhaps TRBD2 as D (6 bases). The V end lost 5 bases, the J end lost 5 bases, and 16 bases lay between the germline ends. Germline V gene data show CDR1 as LNHNV and CDR2 as YYDKDF (reference sequence). This CDR3 region has 15 residues. CDR3 sequence reads: CATSPQLARNNEQFF. CDR3 nucleotide sequence: TGTGCCACCAGCCCCCAACTAGCCCGAAACAATGAGCAGTTCTTC. The complete variable domain, with remaining parts taken from reference TRBV15 and TRBJ2-1, reads DAMVIQNPRYQVTQFGKPVTLSCSQTLNHNVMYWYQQKSSQAPKLLFHYYDKDFNNEADTPDNFQSRRPNTSFCFLDIRSPGLGDTAMYLCATSPQLARNNEQFFGPGTRLTVL.